This T cell receptor (beta chain) emerged from a study of blood T cell repertoires in COVID-19. The CDR3 is 14 amino acids. Trimming shortened V by 0 bases and J by 7 bases, and 10 bases separated the two germline ends. CDR1 is MNHEY and CDR2 is SVGAGI in the germline V gene. The method was immunoSEQ multiplex PCR; TCRdb's version includes in-frame clones alone and lacks a portion of them. Of about 59,000 clones in the sample, roughly 90% are singletons; the top ten hold 4.5% to 5.5%. This chain uses TRBV6-5 with TRBJ2-1, with D possibly matching TRBD2 (6 bases). The source is an elderly man in a cohort sampled during active COVID-19. The sequencing sample was made of peripheral blood. DNA of the CDR3: TGTGCCAGCAGTTACTCGAGGAGGGGAAATGAGCAGTTCTTC. Residues: CASSYSRRGNEQFF.